Listed below are T cell receptor beta chains from one sample, sequenced in a study of blood T cell repertoires in COVID-19. Libraries were prepared by immunoSEQ multiplex PCR; TCRdb keeps only in-frame clonotypes and omits some of them. This sample has just under 150,000 clones, with over 65% found just once. The sequenced material came from peripheral blood. The receptors derive from a human donor in a cohort sampled during active COVID-19. Each CDR3 is given with its conserved first and last residue. Size is omitted from some rows. Given values are once, few, many or a class for expanded clones.

J: TRBJ1-5
size: few
V: TRBV6-5
CDR3: CASRTASNQPQHF

J: TRBJ1-1
size: NA
V: TRBV6-5
CDR3: CASSYSGNGQHEAFF

J: TRBJ1-1
size: NA
V: TRBV3-1/TRBV3-2
CDR3: CASSQDMGSTEAFF

J: TRBJ1-5
size: NA
V: TRBV28
CDR3: CASSVQDQPQHF

J: TRBJ2-1
size: NA
V: TRBV6-5
CDR3: CASRRAGAPNEQFF

J: TRBJ2-7
size: NA
V: TRBV5-6
CDR3: CASSPAGGVEQYF

J: TRBJ2-2
size: few
V: TRBV3-1/TRBV3-2
CDR3: CASSSPPGHHPDRFVTGELFF

J: TRBJ1-1
size: few
V: TRBV5-1
CDR3: CASSLNQVNTEAFF

J: TRBJ2-1
size: NA
V: TRBV4-1
CDR3: CASSQGMGGLNEQFF

J: TRBJ1-2
size: few
V: TRBV4-2
CDR3: CASSQPATVYGYTF

J: TRBJ1-6
size: NA
V: TRBV27
CDR3: CASTRQGSNSPLHF

J: TRBJ2-7
size: few
V: TRBV30
CDR3: CAWSGGGYEQYF

J: TRBJ1-4
size: many
V: TRBV15
CDR3: CATRSGDRGPSEKLFF

J: TRBJ2-3
size: NA
V: TRBV6-2/TRBV6-3
CDR3: CASSYSWASGSTDTQYF

J: TRBJ1-2
size: NA
V: TRBV3-1/TRBV3-2
CDR3: CASSLTGEANYGYTF

J: TRBJ1-1
size: NA
V: TRBV6-6
CDR3: CASSYSKLANTEAFF

J: TRBJ2-5
size: few
V: TRBV11-2
CDR3: CASSLDRAGAEETQYF

J: TRBJ2-2
size: NA
V: TRBV10-1
CDR3: CASSESGIAGFNTGELFF

J: TRBJ1-1
size: NA
V: TRBV21-1
CDR3: CASSLPRGEWTEAFF

J: TRBJ2-2
size: NA
V: TRBV2
CDR3: CASSEARDPNTGELFF

J: TRBJ1-2
size: few
V: TRBV6-5
CDR3: CASSRGQGPYGYTF

J: TRBJ2-7
size: NA
V: TRBV3-1/TRBV3-2
CDR3: CASSLRDRRSYEQYF

J: TRBJ2-2
size: NA
V: TRBV25-1
CDR3: CASRSDREELFF

J: TRBJ1-6
size: few
V: TRBV4-2
CDR3: CASSQEDRGHSPLHF

J: TRBJ2-2
size: NA
V: TRBV10-1
CDR3: CASPPGQLSYRVTGELFF

J: TRBJ1-4
size: NA
V: TRBV10-3
CDR3: CAISESTGEKLFF

J: TRBJ2-3
size: NA
V: TRBV5-1
CDR3: CASSLKTSGGTDTQYF

J: TRBJ2-7
size: NA
V: TRBV6-1
CDR3: CASSDPTGNSYEQYF

J: TRBJ2-1
size: NA
V: TRBV28
CDR3: CASSSSGGRDEQFF

J: TRBJ2-1
size: few
V: TRBV6-1
CDR3: CASSELRGSGEQFF

J: TRBJ1-2
size: once
V: TRBV3-1/TRBV3-2
CDR3: CASRRGGVLGDNYGYTF

J: TRBJ2-3
size: NA
V: TRBV7-2
CDR3: CASSLGLGRGTDTQYF

J: TRBJ1-1
size: NA
V: TRBV18
CDR3: CASSRKQGLNTEAFF

J: TRBJ1-5
size: NA
V: TRBV19
CDR3: CASIRSQGAQPQHF

J: TRBJ1-1
size: few
V: TRBV7-3
CDR3: CASSFRQNTEAFF

J: TRBJ2-3
size: NA
V: TRBV2
CDR3: CASSKGTGGTDTQYF

J: TRBJ1-5
size: NA
V: TRBV6-5
CDR3: CASSWRQGGNQPQHF

J: TRBJ2-1
size: few
V: TRBV29-1
CDR3: CSVGTGGNEQFF

J: TRBJ2-1
size: NA
V: TRBV5-1
CDR3: CASSPTSGGALYNEQFF

J: TRBJ1-5
size: NA
V: TRBV19
CDR3: CASSMRQARDQPQHF

J: TRBJ2-5
size: few
V: TRBV29-1
CDR3: CSVVGGLAVQETQYF

J: TRBJ1-1
size: NA
V: TRBV29-1
CDR3: CSVEGQGSEAFF

J: TRBJ2-1
size: once
V: TRBV3-1/TRBV3-2
CDR3: CASSQGAGAYNEQFF

J: TRBJ1-6
size: NA
V: TRBV7-6
CDR3: CASSLETGYSPLHF

J: TRBJ1-5
size: NA
V: TRBV2
CDR3: CASRPDRGGNQPQHF

J: TRBJ1-6
size: once
V: TRBV4-1
CDR3: CASSRNGQPDSPLHF

J: TRBJ2-2
size: NA
V: TRBV6-2/TRBV6-3
CDR3: CASSRLNTGELFF

J: TRBJ2-7
size: NA
V: TRBV7-3
CDR3: CASSPGTGVSYEQYF

J: TRBJ2-7
size: NA
V: TRBV5-1
CDR3: CASSLNVVPYEQYF

J: TRBJ2-7
size: NA
V: TRBV2
CDR3: CASRIGAGGLNEQYF

J: TRBJ1-6
size: NA
V: TRBV28
CDR3: CASSLTAVYNSPLHF

J: TRBJ2-5
size: NA
V: TRBV2
CDR3: CASEPGLAYEKAQYF

J: TRBJ2-3
size: many
V: TRBV3-1/TRBV3-2
CDR3: CASSQERQSTDTQYF

J: TRBJ2-7
size: medium-sized
V: TRBV4-2
CDR3: CASSQTRGHHEQYF

J: TRBJ1-5
size: once
V: TRBV4-2
CDR3: CASSQGQGEDQPQHF

J: TRBJ2-4
size: NA
V: TRBV18
CDR3: CASSPTSSEDIQYF

J: TRBJ1-2
size: NA
V: TRBV11-2
CDR3: CASSLTLSGFGAREYGYTF

J: TRBJ2-7
size: NA
V: TRBV4-2
CDR3: CASSQEAGTYEQYF

J: TRBJ2-7
size: NA
V: TRBV11-2
CDR3: CASSFPGGYEQYF